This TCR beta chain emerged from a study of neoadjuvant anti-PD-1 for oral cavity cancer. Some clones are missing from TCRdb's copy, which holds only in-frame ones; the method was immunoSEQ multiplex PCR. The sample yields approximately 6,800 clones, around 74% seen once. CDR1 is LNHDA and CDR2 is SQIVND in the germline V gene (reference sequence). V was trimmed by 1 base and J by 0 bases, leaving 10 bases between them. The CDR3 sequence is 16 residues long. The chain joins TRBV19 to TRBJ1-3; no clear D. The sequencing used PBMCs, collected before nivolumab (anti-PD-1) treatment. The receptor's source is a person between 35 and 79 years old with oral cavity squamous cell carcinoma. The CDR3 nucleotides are TGTGCCAGTAGTATAGTGGCCACAAGCTCTGGAAACACCATATATTTT. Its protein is CASSIVATSSGNTIYF. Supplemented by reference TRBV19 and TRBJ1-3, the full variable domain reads DGGITQSPKYLFRKEGQNVTLSCEQNLNHDAMYWYRQDPGQGLRLIYYSQIVNDFQKGDIAEGYSVSREKKESFPLTVTSAQKNPTAFYLCASSIVATSSGNTIYFGEGSWLTVV.